Below are 26 T cell receptor beta chains sequenced from a single sample in a study of OX40 agonist ivuxolimab in advanced cancers. Assay used: immunoSEQ multiplex PCR; TCRdb lists only in-frame clones, some missing. The repertoire consists of tens of thousands of clones, with approximately 90% occurring once and the leading ten covering approximately 11%. The source material was CD4+ or CD8+ T cells sorted from blood, sampled in a trial of the OX40 agonist ivuxolimab. These TCRs come from an adult with an advanced solid tumor such as melanoma, head and neck, liver or kidney cancer.

The chain recombines TRBV9 with TRBJ1-1, with a weak D call TRBD1 (6 bases). The CDR3 totals 15 residues. V lost 4 bases to trimming and J lost 0 bases, with 13 bases between them. Germline lookup yields CDR1 SGDLS and CDR2 YYNGEE. In DNA, the CDR3 is TGTGCCAGCAGCCCTCCACAGGGTTTGAACACTGAAGCTTTCTTT. As protein: CASSPPQGLNTEAFF.

This chain connects TRBV2 to TRBJ2-1; 8 nucleotides line up with TRBD2. The trim removed 9 bases at V and 3 bases at J, leaving 4 bases unmatched. The CDR3 runs to 13 residues. Germline V CDR1 and CDR2: SNHLY, FYNNEI. CDR3 region: CASLSGIYNEQFF. The CDR3 bases are TGTGCCAGTCTTAGCGGGATCTACAATGAGCAGTTCTTC.

The V gene is TRBV14, the J gene TRBJ2-5; 9 bases fit TRBD2. V dropped 1 base and J dropped 7; count of bases not matched to a gene: 4. CDR1 is SGHDN and CDR2 is FVKESK in the germline V gene. The CDR3 sequence is 14 residues long. CDR3 in amino acids: CASSQAGGGGTQYF. CDR3 sequence (DNA): TGTGCCAGCAGCCAAGCCGGCGGGGGGGGGACCCAGTACTTC.

V is TRBV7-2 and J is TRBJ2-7; D assignment may be TRBD1 or TRBD2 (6 bases each). Germline V gives CDR1 SGHTA, CDR2 FQGNSA. Trimming took 0 bases from V and 4 from J, leaving 10 bases between them. The CDR3 length is 14 residues. In DNA form, the CDR3 reads TGTGCCAGCAGCTTAGCCGGGGGCCTGTACGAGCAGTACTTC. It codes for CASSLAGGLYEQYF.

The chain links TRBV27 to TRBJ2-7; 9 bases line up with TRBD2. Germline CDR1 and CDR2: MNHEY and SMNVEV (reference sequence). The V and J ends lost 6 bases and 5 bases, in that order; junction bases with no gene match: 8. The CDR3 runs to 14 residues. For the CDR3, the DNA is TGTGCCAGCAGGGTTCGAGCGGGAGGAAACGAGCAGTACTTC. It is translated as CASRVRAGGNEQYF.

The chain joins TRBV13 to TRBJ1-1; D is uncertain. This CDR3 comprises 13 residues. Germline V gene sequence: CDR1 PRHDT, CDR2 FYEKMQ (reference sequence). The V end lost 7 bases, the J end lost 4 bases, and 13 bases lay between the germline ends. CDR3 amino acids: CASTKGWRTEAFF. The CDR3 DNA is TGTGCCAGCACTAAAGGGTGGCGCACTGAAGCTTTCTTT.

The chain links TRBV5-4 to TRBJ2-1; TRBD1 aligns across 8 bases. J was trimmed by 7 bases and V by 2 bases; bases with no gene match: 5. Looked up from germline, CDR1 is SGHNT and CDR2 is YYREEE (reference sequence). The CDR3 is made up of 14 amino acids. For the CDR3, the DNA is TGTGCCAGCAGCTTAGGACAGGGTTGGAATGAGCAGTTCTTC. This gives the protein CASSLGQGWNEQFF.

The J gene is TRBJ1-3, the V gene TRBV4-3; TRBD1 agrees at 8 bases. V lost 0 bases and J lost 0; bases outside the gene matches: 4. Germline V gene data show CDR1 as LGHNA and CDR2 as YSLEER. This CDR3 spans 17 amino acids. This CDR3 is CASSQDGTGGSGNTIYF. CDR3 nucleotides: TGCGCCAGCAGCCAAGATGGAACAGGGGGCTCTGGAAACACCATATATTTT.

This clone occurred once. The chain recombines TRBV7-8 with TRBJ2-7; 9 nucleotides agree with TRBD2. The CDR3 loop spans 14 amino acids. V lost 2 bases, J lost 5 bases, and 4 bases stayed unmatched. Germline assignment: CDR1 SGHVS and CDR2 FQNEAQ. DNA of the CDR3: TGTGCCAGCAGCTTAATAGCGGGAGCCGACGAGCAGTACTTC. As protein: CASSLIAGADEQYF.

The chain carries TRBV5-8 and TRBJ2-7; D gene unclear. Per germline, CDR1 SGHTS and CDR2 YDEGEE. CDR3 size: 11 residues. The V gene lost 1 base and the J gene lost 3 bases, with 2 bases spanning the gap. CDR3 in DNA: TGTGCCAGCAGCTTGTTCTACGAGCAGTACTTC. Translating gives CASSLFYEQYF. Full variable domain (rest looked up from reference TRBV5-8 and TRBJ2-7): EAGVTQSPTHLIKTRGQQATLRCSPISGHTSVYWYQQALGLGLQFLLWYDEGEERNRGNFPPRFSGRQFPNYSSELNVNALELEDSALYLCASSLFYEQYFGPGTRLTVT.

The count of this clone is one. One junction end does not reproduce the germline sequence, and a read error may be involved. In nucleotides, the CDR3 is TGTGCCAGCAGCCAGGACAGGGCCGGTGAGCAGTTCTTC. It codes for CASSQDRAGEQFF. The rearrangement joins TRBV4-1 to TRBJ2-1; 8 nucleotides align to TRBD1. This CDR3 has 13 amino acids. Germline V lookup: CDR1 MGHRA, CDR2 YSYEKL.

The chain carries TRBV27 and TRBJ2-2; 9 bases line up with TRBD1. Per germline, CDR1 MNHEY and CDR2 SMNVEV (reference sequence). CDR3 length: 15 residues. V dropped 4 bases and J dropped 5; count of bases not matched to a gene: 5. The CDR3 protein is CASSSGTGLTGELFF. Here the CDR3 DNA reads TGTGCCAGCAGTTCGGGGACAGGGTTAACCGGGGAGCTGTTTTTT.

The chain uses TRBV14 and TRBJ2-3; a weak D match, TRBD2 (5 bases). Germline V gene sequence: CDR1 SGHDN, CDR2 FVKESK. Between the trimmed V and J ends, which lost 4 bases and 2 bases, there was a span of 10 bases. This CDR3 is built from 14 residues. This CDR3 is CASSLGLTTDTQYF. The CDR3 DNA follows: TGTGCCAGCAGCCTCGGACTGACCACAGATACGCAGTATTTT. The full variable domain, completed using reference TRBV14 and TRBJ2-3, is EAGVTQFPSHSVIEKGQTVTLRCDPISGHDNLYWYRRVMGKEIKFLLHFVKESKQDESGMPNNRFLAERTGGTYSTLKVQPAELEDSGVYFCASSLGLTTDTQYFGPGTRLTVL.

As for this clone: Different DNA sequences within this sample yield the same CDR3. The V call is TRBV27, the J call TRBJ2-1; D possibly uses TRBD1 or TRBD2 (5 bases each). Trimming removed 3 bases from V and 7 bases from J, with 13 bases in between. There are 14 residues in the CDR3. CDR1 is MNHEY and CDR2 is SMNVEV in the germline V gene (reference sequence). The CDR3 loop reads CASSLGLAGNEQFF. The CDR3, as DNA: TGTGCCAGCAGTTTGGGGCTAGCCGGAAATGAGCAGTTCTTC.

V usage is TRBV9 and J usage is TRBJ2-3; D is unclear. CDR3 size: 14 residues. Trimming removed 2 bases at V and 10 bases at J, with 17 bases between. Germline V gene sequence: CDR1 SGDLS, CDR2 YYNGEE. The CDR3 is CASSVAAPALSQYF. The CDR3 coding sequence is TGTGCCAGCAGCGTTGCAGCCCCCGCGTTGTCGCAGTATTTT.

The gene calls are TRBV7-8 and TRBJ2-5, with 10 bases identical to TRBD2. The ends lost 5 bases at V and 5 bases at J; junction bases unmatched: 5. Germline CDR1 SGHVS, CDR2 FQNEAQ. The CDR3 is 14 amino acids. CDR3 region: CASSKSAGGETQYF. The CDR3, as DNA: TGTGCCAGCAGCAAGTCAGCGGGAGGGGAGACCCAGTACTTC.

V gene TRBV5-6 combines with J gene TRBJ2-1; maybe TRBD1 (6 bases). Trimming took 0 bases from V and 4 from J, leaving 14 bases between them. CDR1 is SGHDT, CDR2 YYEEEE, per germline. The CDR3 spans 16 residues. CDR3 amino acids: CASSLDQGGSYNEQFF. CDR3 sequence (DNA): TGTGCCAGCAGCTTGGATCAAGGGGGTTCTTACAATGAGCAGTTCTTC.

The chain is built from TRBV6-1 and TRBJ2-5, with D perhaps matching TRBD1 (5 bases). Per germline, CDR1 MNHNS and CDR2 SASEGT. This CDR3 spans 14 amino acids. Between the trimmed V and J ends, which lost 6 bases and 0 bases, there was a span of 11 bases. The CDR3 is CASRVDSYQETQYF. CDR3 sequence (DNA): TGTGCCAGCAGAGTTGACAGTTACCAAGAGACCCAGTACTTC.

The CDR3 DNA follows: TGCGCCAGCAGCCTGGACAGGGGTACTGAAGCTTTCTTT. This encodes CASSLDRGTEAFF. V gene TRBV4-3 combines with J gene TRBJ1-1; 9 positions match TRBD1. There are 13 residues in the CDR3. Germline values: CDR1 LGHNA, CDR2 YSLEER. Trimming at V came to 4 bases and at J to 5 bases, leaving 2 bases not matched to a gene.

The rearrangement uses TRBV5-5 and TRBJ1-5; D remains unclear. V was trimmed by 0 bases and J by 0 bases, leaving 7 bases between them. The CDR3 is 15 amino acids. Germline CDR1 is SGHKS and CDR2 is YYEKEE (reference sequence). The CDR3 here is CASSLGTPSNQPQHF. In DNA, the CDR3 is TGTGCCAGCAGCTTGGGCACCCCTAGCAATCAGCCCCAGCATTTT.

In this sample, this clone turned up once. The V gene is TRBV29-1, the J gene TRBJ2-1, with D possibly matching TRBD1 (6 bases). Germline lookup yields CDR1 SQVTM and CDR2 ANQGSEA. CDR3 length: 14 amino acids. Between the trimmed V and J ends, which lost 0 bases and 7 bases, there was a span of 13 bases. The CDR3 spells CSVEDLQGFNEQFF. CDR3 nucleotides: TGCAGCGTTGAAGATCTGCAGGGGTTTAATGAGCAGTTCTTC.

This rearrangement joins TRBV28 to TRBJ2-1; 7 bases fit TRBD2. From germline, CDR1 is MDHEN and CDR2 SYDVKM. The CDR3 totals 14 residues. The junction had 7 bases not matched to a gene; V was cut back by 3 bases and J by 8 bases. This CDR3 is CASSLVGGHDEQFF. The CDR3 coding sequence is TGTGCCAGCAGTTTGGTGGGAGGGCACGATGAGCAGTTCTTC.

This sequence joins TRBV7-2 and TRBJ2-7; D gene uncertain. Germline V gene data show CDR1 as SGHTA and CDR2 as FQGNSA. V gave up 5 bases and J gave up 3 bases, with 11 bases separating them. CDR3 size: 13 residues. The chain's CDR3 is CASSPPVLYEQYF. CDR3 nucleotide sequence: TGTGCCAGCAGCCCCCCGGTCCTCTACGAGCAGTACTTC.

This rearrangement joins TRBV27 to TRBJ2-1, with unresolved D. V was cut by 5 bases and J by 9 bases, with 14 bases left in between. The germline gives CDR1 MNHEY, CDR2 SMNVEV (reference sequence). This CDR3 is 13 amino acids long. The CDR3 reads CASSLTVDGEQFF. CDR3 nucleotides: TGTGCCAGCAGTCTCACAGTGGACGGTGAGCAGTTCTTC.

This chain joins TRBV6-5 and TRBJ2-1; D possibly uses TRBD1 or TRBD2 (7 bases each). Germline V gene data show CDR1 as MNHEY and CDR2 as SVGAGI. This CDR3 spans 14 amino acids. V lost 7 bases and J 6 bases, leaving 16 bases between the germline ends. This chain's CDR3 is CASTRQGGVNEQFF. The CDR3 nucleotides read TGTGCCAGCACCCGGCAGGGGGGGGTCAATGAGCAGTTCTTC.

This clone has only a few counts. This chain joins TRBV5-1 and TRBJ2-1, with 7 bases aligning to TRBD1. The CDR3 length is 15 residues. Unmatched junction bases numbered 7, after V lost 4 bases and J lost 3 bases. Germline-derived CDR1 and CDR2 are SGHRS and YFSETQ. The CDR3 sequence: CASSTGTVFYNEQFF. In nucleotides, the CDR3 is TGCGCCAGCAGCACTGGGACAGTTTTCTACAATGAGCAGTTCTTC.